This T cell receptor (beta chain) was documented in a study of blood T cells in healthy people across ages. Findings of the study overall: A strong correlation was found between TCR beta diversity and the percentage of naive T cells.

A J-beta primer mix and a sample-barcoded 5' primer were used in a second PCR of about 7 to 12 cycles. One entry per CDR3 protein results from TCRdb running MiXCR on the 5' RACE reads. The sample carries over a million distinct CDR3 sequences, approximately 59% recorded once. Each sample yielded at least 6 million isolated PBMCs. Germline CDR1 SGHAT, CDR2 FQNNGV. The V gene end was trimmed by 5 bases and the J gene end by 6 bases; junction bases not matched to a gene: 8. The CDR3 sequence is 15 residues long. Note on this clonotype: Its antigen remains unidentified.

Material for sequencing was blood. This sequence was found in a man younger than 35 in good health. The V call is TRBV11-2, the J call TRBJ2-1; 9 bases agree with TRBD2. CDR3 DNA: TGTGCCAGCAGCGTACTAGCGGGCCTAGCCAATGAGCAGTTCTTC. It encodes CASSVLAGLANEQFF.